Listed here are 7 T cell receptor beta chains from one sample, sequenced in a study of CD8 T cells in Susac syndrome. Random hexamers served to reverse transcribe about 0.5 to 1 ug RNA. TCRdb passed the immunoSEQ multiplex PCR reads through MiXCR, listing each CDR3 protein once. The sample includes some 120,000 distinct CDR3 sequences, 90% to 95% of them seen just once. The sample comprised CD8+ T cells from PBMCs. The receptors stem from a human donor with multiple sclerosis.

This chain joins TRBV5-6 and TRBJ1-3; D is undetermined. The germline V gene has CDR1 SGHDT and CDR2 YYEEEE. CDR3 length equals 12 residues. The ends were cut back, 5 bases at V and 4 bases at J, with 7 bases in the middle. CDR3 amino acids: CASSPAGNTIYF. The CDR3 nucleotides read TGTGCCAGCAGTCCCGCGGGAAACACCATATATTTT.

This clonotype was detected only once. J is TRBJ2-3 and V is TRBV13; TRBD2 might be the D (5 bases). V was cut by 5 bases and J by 8 bases, with 17 bases left in between. Germline assignment: CDR1 PRHDT and CDR2 FYEKMQ (reference sequence). This CDR3 region has 14 residues. The CDR3 nucleotides read TGTGCCAGCAGCCCCAGGAGCCAAGGGAGTACGCAGTATTTT. It encodes CASSPRSQGSTQYF.

The rearrangement uses TRBV29-1 and TRBJ1-6; 7 nucleotides agree with TRBD1. Trimming removed 7 bases from V and 10 bases from J; junction bases left unmatched: 7. Germline values: CDR1 SQVTM, CDR2 ANQGSEA. The CDR3 has 12 amino acids. The CDR3 loop is CSGGTEGSPLHF. In DNA, the CDR3 is TGCAGCGGGGGGACAGAAGGGTCACCCCTCCACTTT.

The V call is TRBV7-2, the J call TRBJ2-2; 8 nucleotides align to TRBD2. V gave up 6 bases and J gave up 5 bases; unmatched junction bases: 14. The CDR3 is 17 amino acids. Germline V CDR1 and CDR2: SGHTA, FQGNSA. CDR3 in DNA: TGTGCCAGCAGGGTAGAGTGGGCGGGAGGAGGAACCGGGGAGCTGTTTTTT. Protein sequence: CASRVEWAGGGTGELFF.

This rearrangement joins TRBV5-1 to TRBJ2-7; no clear D gene. CDR1 is SGHRS and CDR2 is YFSETQ in the germline V gene. V gave up 0 bases and J gave up 6 bases, with 7 bases separating them. The CDR3 length is 12 residues. CDR3 amino acids: CASSLVGSEQYF. Written as DNA, the CDR3 is TGCGCCAGCAGCTTGGTCGGCTCCGAGCAGTACTTC.

The rearrangement uses TRBV25-1 and TRBJ2-2, with unresolved D. CDR1 is MGHDK, CDR2 SYGVNS, per germline. There are 12 residues in the CDR3. With 3 bases removed from V and 10 bases from J, the gap between germline ends came to 9 bases. CDR3 sequence (DNA): TGTGCCAGCAGTGAGAGCCCCGTGGAGCTGTTTTTT. It codes for CASSESPVELFF. The variable domain in full, with the rest retrieved from reference TRBV25-1 and TRBJ2-2, is EADIYQTPRYLVIGTGKKITLECSQTMGHDKMYWYQQDPGMELHLIHYSYGVNSTEKGDLSSESTVSRIRTEHFPLTLESARPSHTSQYLCASSESPVELFFGEGSRLTVL.

The chain recombines TRBV29-1 with TRBJ1-3, with a tentative D call TRBD1 (6 bases). Trimming pared 7 bases from V and 4 bases from J, leaving 17 bases between. CDR3 length: 14 residues. Germline V gene lookup returns CDR1 SQVTM and CDR2 ANQGSEA. This CDR3 reads CSAIQGPGGNTIYF. The CDR3 DNA reads TGCAGCGCAATACAGGGCCCGGGGGGAAACACCATATATTTT.